The rows below give T cell receptor beta chains drawn from one sample of a study of OX40 agonist ivuxolimab in advanced cancers. Some clones are missing from TCRdb's copy, which holds only in-frame ones; the method was immunoSEQ multiplex PCR. The table records about 61,000 clones, over 80% of them present only once. Sequencing was performed on CD4+ or CD8+ T cells sorted from blood, taken in a trial of the OX40 agonist ivuxolimab. Receptor source: an adult with an advanced solid tumor such as melanoma, head and neck, liver or kidney cancer. Each CDR3 is given with its conserved first and last residue. The D gene is left open where the match is weak. The listing skips clone size in some rows; elsewhere it reads once, few, many or a size class.

size	J	D	V	DNA	CDR3
-	TRBJ2-3	TRBD1	TRBV7-9	TGTGCCAGCAGCTTAAGGACAGGCGTCACAGATACGCAGTATTTT	CASSLRTGVTDTQYF
-	TRBJ1-3	-	TRBV6-5	TGTGCCAGCAGTTATACAGTACAAAGCTCTGGAAACACCATATATTTT	CASSYTVQSSGNTIYF
-	TRBJ2-3	TRBD2	TRBV5-1	TGCGCCAGCAGCTCTGGACTAGCGGGGACCACAGATACGCAGTATTTT	CASSSGLAGTTDTQYF
-	TRBJ2-7	TRBD1	TRBV6-5	TGTGCCAGCGGCCCGGGACAGGGATCCTACGAGCAGTACTTC	CASGPGQGSYEQYF
-	TRBJ2-5	-	TRBV21-1	TGTGCCAGCAGCGGGGGAAAAGAGACCCAGTACTTC	CASSGGKETQYF
-	TRBJ2-3	-	TRBV5-8	TGTGCCAGCAGCTTCGGGGGCTTGGGCACAGATACGCAGTATTTT	CASSFGGLGTDTQYF
-	TRBJ2-3	TRBD2	TRBV18	TGTGCCAGCTCACCACCCCGGGGGCGGGGGGCCACAGATACGCAGTATTTT	CASSPPRGRGATDTQYF
-	TRBJ2-1	TRBD2	TRBV7-3	TGTGCCAGCAGCTTAATTTCTAGCGGCTTCAATGAGCAGTTCTTC	CASSLISSGFNEQFF
-	TRBJ1-4	TRBD1	TRBV30	TGTGCCTGGAGTGCGTCCCAGGGGGGAAGCGAAAAACTGTTTTTT	CAWSASQGGSEKLFF
-	TRBJ2-3	-	TRBV9	TGTGCCAGCAGCCAGACGGCTTATGACCCAGATACGCAGTATTTT	CASSQTAYDPDTQYF
-	TRBJ1-1	-	TRBV6-5	TGTGCCAGCAGCACACGACGAGCAGCTTTCTTT	CASSTRRAAFF
-	TRBJ2-2	TRBD2	TRBV6-4	TGTGCCAGCGAGAATATAGCGGGGGCCGGGGAGCTGTTTTTT	CASENIAGAGELFF
-	TRBJ2-5	-	TRBV4-2	TGTGCCAGCAGCCAAGATGACGGTCAAGAGACCCAGTACTTC	CASSQDDGQETQYF
-	TRBJ1-1	-	TRBV11-2	TGTGCCAGCAGCCTCTGGGGGATATCTGAAGCTTTCTTT	CASSLWGISEAFF
once	TRBJ2-2	-	TRBV7-7	TGTGCTAGCAGCTTATCAGGGAACACCGGGGAGCTGTTTTTT	CASSLSGNTGELFF
-	TRBJ1-2	-	TRBV18	TGTGCCAGCTCACCTTACGGGGACGCGGACTATGGCTACACCTTC	CASSPYGDADYGYTF
once	TRBJ2-7	TRBD2	TRBV7-2	TGTGCTACCGCCGGCTCTAGCGGATCGTACGAGCAGTACTTC	CATAGSSGSYEQYF
-	TRBJ2-7	TRBD1	TRBV19	TGTGCCAGTAGTATGGGCTACGGGACAGGGCGGGAGCAGTACTTC	CASSMGYGTGREQYF